This T cell receptor beta chain was sequenced in a study of blood T cell repertoires in COVID-19. Study context: Acute-phase and convalescent COVID-19 samples originated in the United States, Italy and Spain.

The CDR3 contains 14 residues. CDR1 and CDR2 from the germline V gene are KGHDR and SFDVKD. After removal of 7 bases from V and 2 bases from J, the junction contained 4 bases not matched to a gene. Original handling: It was from reference gene primer amplification that nucleated cell counts were estimated. Only in-frame clones appear in the TCRdb table, and some are missing; sequencing was by immunoSEQ multiplex PCR. V, J and clone size are those of that table, while D and trimming were read from the DNA. The table lists approximately 190,000 clones, about 88% of them singletons. Participants, 18 to 89 years old, spanned around 25 US areas. Participants' own reports of clinical history determined their cohort assignment.

This chain uses TRBV24-1 with TRBJ1-2, with 9 nucleotides matching TRBD1. The sequencing input was PBMCs or T cells enriched from blood (not recorded which). This receptor was identified in a middle-aged woman in a cohort exposed to, infected with or recovered from COVID-19 (not recorded which). CDR3: CATRGQGPNYGYTF. For the CDR3, the DNA is TGTGCCACCAGGGGACAGGGCCCCAACTATGGCTACACCTTC.